This TCR beta chain was documented in a study of T-cell memory formation after mild COVID-19. Overall study results and limits: CD4+ contracting clones were mainly CM and EM; CD8+ ones, EMRA.

Each CDR3 protein gets one entry after TCRdb re-called the 5' RACE reads with MiXCR. This repertoire shows 190,000 or so distinct CDR3 sequences, about a fifth found once; its top ten account for 20% to 25%. Germline V lookup: CDR1 SQVTM, CDR2 ANQGSEA. The CDR3 runs 17 residues. V lost 1 base and J lost 1; bases outside the gene matches: 3. This clonotype showed up just a few times. Its antigen is unknown. The source of this sequence is an adult woman who had mild COVID-19 (a few samples of this study predate the infection). Cell type and time point are not known. The chain joins TRBV29-1 to TRBJ2-1, with 14 bases fitting TRBD2. Material: PBMCs or a T cell subset sorted from them (not recorded which). The CDR3 DNA sequence: TGCAGCGTTGAAGGGGGACTAGCGGGAGCATCCTACAATGAGCAGTTCTTC. Translation: CSVEGGLAGASYNEQFF.